A selection of T cell receptor beta chains follows, all from one sample in a study of T cell changes during pregnancy in multiple sclerosis. Sequencing was performed with immunoSEQ multiplex PCR; in TCRdb, only in-frame clones are kept and a portion is missing. Of tens of thousands of clones listed, just over 85% are singletons. The specimen was CD4+ T cells from peripheral blood mononuclear cells, collected in the first trimester of pregnancy. These receptors originate from a female donor in good health, enrolled as a control in a pregnancy study. Each CDR3 is given with its conserved first and last residue. A D gene is named only where the DNA matches it firmly. A row's size may be missing; if present it is once, few, many or a size class.

V gene,J gene,clone size,D gene,CDR3 DNA,CDR3 protein
TRBV6-4,TRBJ2-1,.,.,TGTGCCAGCAGTGACTCACTCTACAATGAGCAGTTCTTC,CASSDSLYNEQFF
TRBV6-1,TRBJ2-3,once,TRBD1,TGTGCCAGCCGACAGGGGGCAACAGATACGCAGTATTTT,CASRQGATDTQYF
TRBV9,TRBJ1-2,.,.,TGTGCCAGCACCCGAGACCAGGGGACATATAATGGCTACACCTTC,CASTRDQGTYNGYTF
TRBV2,TRBJ2-1,.,.,TGTGCCAGCATCTCAGGGCGGGGAAACAATGAGCAGTTCTTC,CASISGRGNNEQFF
TRBV6-1,TRBJ2-7,.,TRBD1,TGTGCCAGCAGTGCCGGCCAATTGACAGGGCGTCCGGGGGAGCAGTACTTC,CASSAGQLTGRPGEQYF
TRBV4-1,TRBJ2-3,.,TRBD2,TGCGCCAGCAGCCAAGATAGGACTAGCGGGAGCACAGATACGCAGTATTTT,CASSQDRTSGSTDTQYF
TRBV27,TRBJ2-7,.,.,TGTGCCAGCACCCCAATGGGTACAGGTCAAAAATACTTC,CASTPMGTGQKYF
TRBV30,TRBJ2-5,once,TRBD2,TGTGCCTGGATCCAAACTAGCGGGGCGGCCCAGTACTTC,CAWIQTSGAAQYF
TRBV2,TRBJ2-7,.,TRBD1,TGTGCCAGTCGGGACAGGGGGAGCTACGAGCAGTACTTC,CASRDRGSYEQYF
TRBV7-3,TRBJ2-3,.,TRBD1,TGTGCCAGCAGCTTGGACAGGGGCTACACAGATACGCAGTATTTT,CASSLDRGYTDTQYF
TRBV5-6,TRBJ1-2,once,TRBD1,TGTGCCAGCAGCTTGGCCCGACAGGGCATCTATGGCTACACCTTC,CASSLARQGIYGYTF
TRBV15,TRBJ1-4,.,TRBD1,TGTGCCACCAGCCCGGACAGGGCCAGGAATGAAAAACTGTTTTTT,CATSPDRARNEKLFF
TRBV6-5,TRBJ1-2,.,.,TGTGCCAGCAGCAATGCTAACTATGGCTACACCTTC,CASSNANYGYTF
TRBV25-1,TRBJ2-7,.,TRBD2,TGTGCCAGCAGTTTGTACGGGAGGAAGCAGTACTTC,CASSLYGRKQYF
TRBV15,TRBJ2-1,.,TRBD2,TGTGCCACCAGCAGTAGCGGGGGGTTCAATGAGCAGTTCTTC,CATSSSGGFNEQFF
TRBV30,TRBJ1-1,.,TRBD1,TGTGCCTGGAGTGCCCGGACAGGGGCCGGGGGAACTGAAGCTTTCTTT,CAWSARTGAGGTEAFF
TRBV9,TRBJ1-1,few,TRBD1,TGTGCCAGCAGTCCCGGGACAGGGAGGAACACTGAAGCTTTCTTT,CASSPGTGRNTEAFF
TRBV7-2,TRBJ2-1,.,TRBD2,TGTGCCAGCAGCTTCTCGGCGGGGGGCGATGAGCAGTTCTTC,CASSFSAGGDEQFF
TRBV7-9,TRBJ1-3,.,.,TGTGCCAGCACCCCCGAGGGAAACACCATATATTTT,CASTPEGNTIYF
TRBV6-5,TRBJ1-1,.,.,TGTGCCAGCAGTTACTCTCCCGGAGCAGACAACACTGAAGCTTTCTTT,CASSYSPGADNTEAFF
TRBV28,TRBJ2-2,.,TRBD1,TGTGCCAGCAGTTTAACAGGGGGCGCGGGCACCGGGGAGCTGTTTTTT,CASSLTGGAGTGELFF
TRBV19,TRBJ1-1,.,TRBD1,TGTGCCAGTAATTCCCGCGAACCGGGACAGGGAGTAATGTTAGGTCGCACTGAAGCTTTCTTT,CASNSREPGQGVMLGRTEAFF
TRBV7-2,TRBJ2-3,.,TRBD2,TGTGCCAGCAGCACACCCACGCGCGGGGGGCCGGGCACAGATACGCAGTATTTT,CASSTPTRGGPGTDTQYF
TRBV30,TRBJ2-1,.,.,TGTGCCTGGAGTGGGGGAGTAGGAGAGAATGAGCAGTTCTTC,CAWSGGVGENEQFF
TRBV2,TRBJ1-1,.,.,TGTGCCAGCAGTTTTACACAGGGTTGGACTGAAGCTTTCTTT,CASSFTQGWTEAFF
TRBV7-9,TRBJ1-1,.,TRBD1,TGTGCCAGCATCTCGAGGCCAGAGACAGGGACATTCAACACTGAAGCTTTCTTT,CASISRPETGTFNTEAFF
TRBV4-3,TRBJ1-1,.,TRBD1,TGCGCCAGCAGCCAAGATTATGCCGACAGGGGGGCTTTCTTT,CASSQDYADRGAFF
TRBV5-6,TRBJ2-1,.,.,TGTGCCAGCAGCTTGGGACAGTATTACAATGAGCAGTTCTTC,CASSLGQYYNEQFF
TRBV5-4,TRBJ1-6,.,TRBD1,TGTGCCAGCAGCTTGGCAGGGGGACAGCCTGCTTTT,CASSLAGGQPAF
TRBV7-3,TRBJ2-7,.,.,TGTGCCAGCAGCTTAAGTCCAGGGGCTGGATACGAGCAGTACTTC,CASSLSPGAGYEQYF
TRBV2,TRBJ2-2,.,TRBD1,TGTGCCAGCACTCTGGACAGGGTCAACACCGGGGAGCTGTTTTTT,CASTLDRVNTGELFF
TRBV6-5,TRBJ2-7,.,.,TGTGCCAGCAGACCTCCGGGGGACCCCTACGAGCAGTACTTC,CASRPPGDPYEQYF
TRBV5-4,TRBJ1-2,once,.,TGTGCCAGCAGCTTGGCCTCGACACCCGACTATGGCTACACCTTC,CASSLASTPDYGYTF
TRBV11-3,TRBJ1-3,.,TRBD1,TGTGCCAGCAGCTTAGTTTCCGGACAGGGATTCCCTCCTGGAAACACCATATATTTT,CASSLVSGQGFPPGNTIYF
TRBV6-5,TRBJ1-1,.,TRBD1,TGTGCCAGCAGTTCGGGACAGAGGAACTCTGAAGCTTTCTTT,CASSSGQRNSEAFF
TRBV27,TRBJ2-4,.,TRBD2,TGTGCCAGCAGTTTACTAGCGGCGCGAAACATTCAGTACTTC,CASSLLAARNIQYF
TRBV6-5,TRBJ1-1,once,.,TGTGCCAGCAGTTACGGTTTACAGATCACTGAAGCTTTCTTT,CASSYGLQITEAFF
TRBV6-5,TRBJ1-1,.,.,TGTGCCAGCAGTTACTCGGGCGTATTGGACACTGAAGCTTTCTTT,CASSYSGVLDTEAFF
TRBV7-2,TRBJ2-2,.,.,TGTGCCAGCAGCTTGGATTCTAGGGGTTTCACCGGGGAGCTGTTTTTT,CASSLDSRGFTGELFF
TRBV7-9,TRBJ1-6,few,.,TGTGCCAGCAGCCAGGGGCCAATTAATTCACCCCTCCACTTT,CASSQGPINSPLHF
TRBV9,TRBJ2-7,.,.,TGTGCCAGCAGCGTAGCTATGGAGAGAGAGCAGTACTTC,CASSVAMEREQYF
TRBV4-1,TRBJ1-2,once,.,TGCGCCAGCAGCCAAGATGGAGGCTTAGCTAACTATGGCTACACCTTC,CASSQDGGLANYGYTF
TRBV11-2,TRBJ2-7,.,TRBD2,TGTGCCAGCAGCTTAGTATATAGTTGGGGGGGGGTCGAGCAGTACTTC,CASSLVYSWGGVEQYF
TRBV6-6,TRBJ2-7,.,.,TGTGCCAGCAGTTTCTCGACTGGAACCTACGAGCAGTACTTC,CASSFSTGTYEQYF
TRBV11-3,TRBJ2-1,.,.,TGTGCCAGCAAGGCAGGGCAGGCCTCCCATGAGCAGTTCTTC,CASKAGQASHEQFF
TRBV5-1,TRBJ2-5,.,.,TGCGCCAGCAGCTTGGGCCCAAACGGGGAGACCCAGTACTTC,CASSLGPNGETQYF
TRBV7-2,TRBJ1-6,.,.,TGTGCCAGCAGCTTAATGACGGGAAATCATCCCCTCCACTTT,CASSLMTGNHPLHF
TRBV6-1,TRBJ1-2,.,TRBD1,TGTGCCAGCAGCGAATCCCGGGACAGCTATGGCTACACCTTC,CASSESRDSYGYTF
TRBV4-3,TRBJ2-2,.,.,TGCGCCAGCAGCCAAGAGCCCCCAGTTAACACCGGGGAGCTGTTTTTT,CASSQEPPVNTGELFF
TRBV6-5,TRBJ1-3,.,TRBD1,TGTGCCAGCAGTTTCCTTACAGGGGGATCTGGAAACACCATATATTTT,CASSFLTGGSGNTIYF
TRBV2,TRBJ2-1,.,.,TGTGCCAGCAGTGTGACGGAAGACACCTACAATGAGCAGTTCTTC,CASSVTEDTYNEQFF
TRBV15,TRBJ1-1,.,.,TGTGCCACCAGCAGAGATCTGGGCATGAACACTGAAGCTTTCTTT,CATSRDLGMNTEAFF
TRBV29-1,TRBJ2-4,.,TRBD2,TGCAGCGTTGGTAGCGGGGATCACATTCAGTACTTC,CSVGSGDHIQYF
TRBV5-4,TRBJ2-2,.,TRBD1,TGTGCCAGCACCTCCCGGGACAGGGGCCGCTTGGGCACCGGGGAGCTGTTTTTT,CASTSRDRGRLGTGELFF
TRBV2,TRBJ1-1,few,.,TGTGCCAGCAGCTACCTGAGGGAGGGAGGCACTGAAGCTTTCTTT,CASSYLREGGTEAFF
TRBV2,TRBJ2-2,.,TRBD1,TGTGCCAGCAGTGAACCCGACAGGGGAAAGAGGGAGCTGTTTTTT,CASSEPDRGKRELFF
TRBV14,TRBJ2-7,.,.,TGTGCCAGCAGCCCCCTCAGTGGCGAGCAGTACTTC,CASSPLSGEQYF
TRBV23-1,TRBJ1-5,.,TRBD1,TGCGCCAGCAGTCAACAGAATAGGGACAGGGGAAGGCAGCCCCAGCATTTT,CASSQQNRDRGRQPQHF
TRBV20-1,TRBJ2-5,.,.,TGCAGTGCTAGAGACGTGGAGACCCAGTACTTC,CSARDVETQYF
TRBV7-9,TRBJ1-6,.,.,TGTGCCAGCACCAAAGAGCGGGGTTCACCCCTCCACTTT,CASTKERGSPLHF